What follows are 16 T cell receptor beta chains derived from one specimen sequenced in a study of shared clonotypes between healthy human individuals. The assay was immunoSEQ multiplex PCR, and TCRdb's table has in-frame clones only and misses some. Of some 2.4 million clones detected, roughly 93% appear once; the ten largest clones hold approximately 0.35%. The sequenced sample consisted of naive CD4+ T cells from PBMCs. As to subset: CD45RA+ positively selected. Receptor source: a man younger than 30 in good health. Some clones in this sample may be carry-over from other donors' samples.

CDR3 sequence (DNA): TGCGCCAGCAGTGAAAGGTTCCAGCAAGAGACCCAGTACTTC. Its protein is CASSERFQQETQYF. This rearrangement joins TRBV10-1 to TRBJ2-5; D gene ambiguous. The CDR3 runs to 14 residues. Germline V gene data show CDR1 as WNHNN and CDR2 as SYGVQD (reference sequence). Trimming removed 3 bases at V and 2 bases at J, with 10 bases between.

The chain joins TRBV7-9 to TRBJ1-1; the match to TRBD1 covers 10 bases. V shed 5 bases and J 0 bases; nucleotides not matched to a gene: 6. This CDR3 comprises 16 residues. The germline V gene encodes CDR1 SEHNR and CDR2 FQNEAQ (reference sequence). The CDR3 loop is CASSLRQGAMNTEAFF. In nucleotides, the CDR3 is TGTGCCAGCAGCCTGAGACAGGGGGCTATGAACACTGAAGCTTTCTTT. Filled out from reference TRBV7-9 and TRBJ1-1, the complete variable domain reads DTGVSQNPRHKITKRGQNVTFRCDPISEHNRLYWYRQTLGQGPEFLTYFQNEAQLEKSRLLSDRFSAERPKGSFSTLEIQRTEQGDSAMYLCASSLRQGAMNTEAFFGQGTRLTVV.

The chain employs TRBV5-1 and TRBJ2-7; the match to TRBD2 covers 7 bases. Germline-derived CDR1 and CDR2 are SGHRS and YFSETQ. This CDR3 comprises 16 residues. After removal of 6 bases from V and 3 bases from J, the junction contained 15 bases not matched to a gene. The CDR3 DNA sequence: TGCGCCAGCAACCCAACGCAGAACTGGGGGGGCTACGAGCAGTACTTC. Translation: CASNPTQNWGGYEQYF.

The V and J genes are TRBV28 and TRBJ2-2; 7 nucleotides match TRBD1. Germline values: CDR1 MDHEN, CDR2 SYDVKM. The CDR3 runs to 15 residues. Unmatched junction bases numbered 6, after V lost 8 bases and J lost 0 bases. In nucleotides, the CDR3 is TGTGCCAGCCTTCCCGGGACAGCGAACACCGGGGAGCTGTTTTTT. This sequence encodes CASLPGTANTGELFF.

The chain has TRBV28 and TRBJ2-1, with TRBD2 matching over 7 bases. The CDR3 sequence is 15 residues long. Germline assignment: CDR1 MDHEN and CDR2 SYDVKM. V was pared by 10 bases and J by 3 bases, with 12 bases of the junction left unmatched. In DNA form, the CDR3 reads TGTGCCACCCTTGGTCCTAGCGGTAACTACAATGAGCAGTTCTTC. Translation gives CATLGPSGNYNEQFF.

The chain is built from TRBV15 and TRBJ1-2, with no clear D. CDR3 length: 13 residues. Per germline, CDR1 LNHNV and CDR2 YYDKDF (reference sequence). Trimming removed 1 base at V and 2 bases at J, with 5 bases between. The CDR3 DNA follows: TGTGCCACCAGCAGAGGTTTCAACTATGGCTACACCTTC. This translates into CATSRGFNYGYTF.

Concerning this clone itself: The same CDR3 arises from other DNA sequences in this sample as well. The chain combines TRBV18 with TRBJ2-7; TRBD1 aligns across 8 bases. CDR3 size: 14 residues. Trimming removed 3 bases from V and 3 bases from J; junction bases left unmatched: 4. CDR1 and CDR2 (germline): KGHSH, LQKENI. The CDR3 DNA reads TGTGCCAGCTCACCTGGACAGGGTGTCTACGAGCAGTACTTC. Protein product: CASSPGQGVYEQYF.

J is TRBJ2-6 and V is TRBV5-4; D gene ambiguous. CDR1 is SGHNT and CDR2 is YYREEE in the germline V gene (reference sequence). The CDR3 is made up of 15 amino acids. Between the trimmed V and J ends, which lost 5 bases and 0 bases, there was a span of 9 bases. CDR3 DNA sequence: TGTGCCAGCAGATATATAGGCTCTGGGGCCAACGTCCTGACTTTC. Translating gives CASRYIGSGANVLTF.

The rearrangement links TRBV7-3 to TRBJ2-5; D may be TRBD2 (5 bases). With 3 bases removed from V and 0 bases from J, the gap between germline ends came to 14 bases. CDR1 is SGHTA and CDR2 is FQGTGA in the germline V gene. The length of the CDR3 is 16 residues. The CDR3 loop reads CASSFPGDYNQETQYF. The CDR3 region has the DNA TGTGCCAGCAGCTTTCCCGGAGACTATAACCAAGAGACCCAGTACTTC.

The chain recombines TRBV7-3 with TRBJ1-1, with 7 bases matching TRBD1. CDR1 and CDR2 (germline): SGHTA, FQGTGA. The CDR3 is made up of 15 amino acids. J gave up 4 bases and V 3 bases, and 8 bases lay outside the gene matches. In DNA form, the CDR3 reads TGTGCCAGCAGCTTGACAGGGTCTGTGGCCACTGAAGCTTTCTTT. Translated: CASSLTGSVATEAFF.

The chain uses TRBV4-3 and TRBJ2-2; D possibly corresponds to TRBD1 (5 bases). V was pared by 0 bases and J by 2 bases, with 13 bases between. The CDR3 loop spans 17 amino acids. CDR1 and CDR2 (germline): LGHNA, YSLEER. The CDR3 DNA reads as TGCGCCAGCAGCCAAGATCCTTCGACAGCTAACACCGGGGAGCTGTTTTTT. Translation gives CASSQDPSTANTGELFF.

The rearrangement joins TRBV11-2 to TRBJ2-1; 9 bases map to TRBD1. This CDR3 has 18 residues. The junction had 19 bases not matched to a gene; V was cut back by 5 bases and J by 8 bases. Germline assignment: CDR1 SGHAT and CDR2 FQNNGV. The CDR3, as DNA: TGTGCCAGCAGCGATAAATACGTGGGACAGGGACTTGGCGATGAGCAGTTCTTC. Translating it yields CASSDKYVGQGLGDEQFF.

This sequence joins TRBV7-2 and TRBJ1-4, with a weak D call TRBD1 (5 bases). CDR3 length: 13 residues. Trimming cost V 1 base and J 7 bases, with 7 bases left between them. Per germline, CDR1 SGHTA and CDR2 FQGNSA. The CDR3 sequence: CASSLGRVEKLFF. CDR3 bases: TGTGCCAGCAGCTTAGGCAGGGTTGAAAAACTGTTTTTT.

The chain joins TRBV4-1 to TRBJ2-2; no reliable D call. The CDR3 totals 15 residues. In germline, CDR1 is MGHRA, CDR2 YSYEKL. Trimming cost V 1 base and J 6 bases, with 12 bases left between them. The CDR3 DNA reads TGCGCCAGCAGCCAAGGTCTCTTAGAAGCCGGGGAGCTGTTTTTT. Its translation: CASSQGLLEAGELFF.

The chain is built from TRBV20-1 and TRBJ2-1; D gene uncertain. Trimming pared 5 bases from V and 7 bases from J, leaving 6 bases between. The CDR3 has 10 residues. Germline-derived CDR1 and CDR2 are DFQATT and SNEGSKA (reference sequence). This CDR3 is CSAARNEQFF. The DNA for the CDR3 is TGCAGTGCTGCTCGGAATGAGCAGTTCTTC.

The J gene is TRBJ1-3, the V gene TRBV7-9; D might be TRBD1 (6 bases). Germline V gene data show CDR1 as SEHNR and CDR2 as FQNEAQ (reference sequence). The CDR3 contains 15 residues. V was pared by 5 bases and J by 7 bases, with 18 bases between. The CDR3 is CASSPGTNVRNTIYF. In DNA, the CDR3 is TGTGCCAGCAGCCCCGGGACAAACGTTCGGAACACCATATATTTT.